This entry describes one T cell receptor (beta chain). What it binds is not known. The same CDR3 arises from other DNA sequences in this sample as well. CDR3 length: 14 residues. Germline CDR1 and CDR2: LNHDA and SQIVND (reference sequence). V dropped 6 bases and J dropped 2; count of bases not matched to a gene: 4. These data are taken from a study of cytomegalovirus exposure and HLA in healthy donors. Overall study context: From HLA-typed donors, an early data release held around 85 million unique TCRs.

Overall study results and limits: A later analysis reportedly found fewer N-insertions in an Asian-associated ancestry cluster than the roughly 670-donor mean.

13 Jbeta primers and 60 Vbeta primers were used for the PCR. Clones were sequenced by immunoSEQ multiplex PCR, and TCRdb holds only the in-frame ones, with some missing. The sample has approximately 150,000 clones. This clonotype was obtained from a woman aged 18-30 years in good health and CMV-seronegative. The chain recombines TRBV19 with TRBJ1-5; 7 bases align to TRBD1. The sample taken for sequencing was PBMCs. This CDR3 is CASRVTGGNQPQHF. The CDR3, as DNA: TGTGCCAGTAGGGTTACAGGGGGCAATCAGCCCCAGCATTTT.